This entry features one T cell receptor beta chain sequence. Its matching antigen is unknown. Germline values: CDR1 SEHNR, CDR2 FQNEAQ (reference sequence). V was clipped by 0 bases and J by 10 bases; unmatched bases: 5. CDR3 length: 13 amino acids. Cultured CD4+ T cell DNA underwent sequencing with the Oncomine TCR Beta short-read assay. From the PCR reads, TCRdb called clonotypes with MiXCR, one entry per CDR3 protein. The sample has about 4,600 distinct CDR3 sequences, around two fifths seen once. Treatment indicated: roughly 11-day PBMC culture with coronavirus spike peptide pools or control peptides (ViraFEST assay). ViraFEST enlarged antigen-specific T cell populations with peptide pools and afterwards sequenced TCRs. This sample stems from a study of vaccination and CD4 T cells after COVID-19. Study details: Convalescent individuals numbered four females and six males, two being Hispanic. As a positive control, some control cultures were given a CEFX pool, while others were given an HIV-1 Nef pool or no peptide. Findings of the study overall: The study found median SARS-CoV-2-reactive clonotypes rising from roughly 22 to 38, not significantly.

The specimen was CD4+ T cells from blood, cultured in vitro. The genes are TRBV7-9 and TRBJ1-1; 7 bases are shared with TRBD1. This TCR was sampled from a human donor who had recovered from COVID-19. In DNA, the CDR3 is TGTGCCAGCAGCTTAGCGGGTGGGGACAGAGCTTTCTTT. Translated, it gives CASSLAGGDRAFF.